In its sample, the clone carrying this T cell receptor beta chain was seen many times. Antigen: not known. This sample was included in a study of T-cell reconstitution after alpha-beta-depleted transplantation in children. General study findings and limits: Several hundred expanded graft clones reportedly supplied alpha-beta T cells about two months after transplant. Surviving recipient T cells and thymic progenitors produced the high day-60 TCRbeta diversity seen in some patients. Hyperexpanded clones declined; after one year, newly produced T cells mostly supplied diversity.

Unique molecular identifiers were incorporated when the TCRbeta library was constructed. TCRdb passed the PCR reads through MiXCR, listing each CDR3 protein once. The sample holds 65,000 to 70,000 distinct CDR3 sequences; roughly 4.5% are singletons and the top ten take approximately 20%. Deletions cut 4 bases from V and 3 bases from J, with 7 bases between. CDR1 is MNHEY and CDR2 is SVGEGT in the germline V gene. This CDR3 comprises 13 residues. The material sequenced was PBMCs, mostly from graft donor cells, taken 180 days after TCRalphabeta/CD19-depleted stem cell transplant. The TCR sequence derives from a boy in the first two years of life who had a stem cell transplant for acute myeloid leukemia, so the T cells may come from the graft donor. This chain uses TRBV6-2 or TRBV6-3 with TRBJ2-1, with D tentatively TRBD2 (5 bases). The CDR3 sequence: CASSFDYYNEQFF. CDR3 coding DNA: TGTGCCAGCAGTTTCGACTACTACAATGAGCAGTTCTTC.